This T cell receptor (beta chain) was obtained from a study of spatial heterogeneity in lung cancer. There are a few counts of this clonotype. Individually, TCR cDNA molecules were each labelled with a unique molecular identifier. TCRdb called the 5' RACE reads again in MiXCR, with one record for every CDR3 protein. Found here are tens of thousands of distinct CDR3 sequences, about an eighth of them singletons; the top ten hold approximately 39%. Noted time point: sample taken at primary tumor resection. The V end lost 0 bases, the J end lost 3 bases, and 7 bases lay between the germline ends. Germline V lookup: CDR1 SGDLS, CDR2 YYNGEE. There are 14 residues in the CDR3.

This rearrangement joins TRBV9 to TRBJ2-1; D not certain. The source was PBMCs, collected at surgery. The TCR sequence derives from a male donor with early-stage non-small cell lung cancer. Here the CDR3 reads CASSVVAVYNEQFF. The DNA of the CDR3 is TGTGCCAGCAGCGTAGTGGCTGTCTACAATGAGCAGTTCTTC. The full variable domain, its missing parts supplied by reference TRBV9 and TRBJ2-1, is DSGVTQTPKHLITATGQRVTLRCSPRSGDLSVYWYQQSLDQGLQFLIQYYNGEERAKGNILERFSAQQFPDLHSELNLSSLELGDSALYFCASSVVAVYNEQFFGPGTRLTVL.